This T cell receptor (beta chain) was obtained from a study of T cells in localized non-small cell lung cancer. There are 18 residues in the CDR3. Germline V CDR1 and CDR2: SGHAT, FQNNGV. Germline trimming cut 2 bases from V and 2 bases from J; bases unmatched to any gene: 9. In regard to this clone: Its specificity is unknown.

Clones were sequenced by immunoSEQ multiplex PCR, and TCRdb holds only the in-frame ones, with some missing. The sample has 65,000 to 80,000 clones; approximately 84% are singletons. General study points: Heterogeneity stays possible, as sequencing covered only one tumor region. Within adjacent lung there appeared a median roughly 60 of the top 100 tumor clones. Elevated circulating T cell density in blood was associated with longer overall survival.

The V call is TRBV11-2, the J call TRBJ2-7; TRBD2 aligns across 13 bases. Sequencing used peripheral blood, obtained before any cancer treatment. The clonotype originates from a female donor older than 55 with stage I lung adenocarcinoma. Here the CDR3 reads CASSLKRGGTSGTYEQYF. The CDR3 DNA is TGTGCCAGCAGCTTAAAACGGGGGGGGACTAGCGGGACCTACGAGCAGTACTTC.